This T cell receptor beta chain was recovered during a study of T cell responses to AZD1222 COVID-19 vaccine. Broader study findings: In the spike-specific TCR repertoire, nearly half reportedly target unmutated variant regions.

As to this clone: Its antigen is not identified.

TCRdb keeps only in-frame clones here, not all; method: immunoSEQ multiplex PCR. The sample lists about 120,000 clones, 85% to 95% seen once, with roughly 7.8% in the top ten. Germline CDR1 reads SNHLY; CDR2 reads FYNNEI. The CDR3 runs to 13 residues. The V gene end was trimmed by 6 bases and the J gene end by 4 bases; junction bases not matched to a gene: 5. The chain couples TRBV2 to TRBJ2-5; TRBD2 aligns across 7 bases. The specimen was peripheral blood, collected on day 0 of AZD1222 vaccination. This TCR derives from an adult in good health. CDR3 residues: CASSLTGGETQYF. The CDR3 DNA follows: TGTGCCAGCAGCCTGACGGGAGGAGAGACCCAGTACTTC. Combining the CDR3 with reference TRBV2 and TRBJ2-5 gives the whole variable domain EPEVTQTPSHQVTQMGQEVILRCVPISNHLYFYWYRQILGQKVEFLVSFYNNEISEKSEIFDDQFSVERPDGSNFTLKIRSTKLEDSAMYFCASSLTGGETQYFGPGTRLLVL.